This T cell receptor (beta chain) was identified during a study of cytomegalovirus exposure and HLA in healthy donors. A word on this clone: Its specificity is not known.

Study-wide findings and caveats: First-cohort TCR clusters were later found to tend to co-occur in the 120 validation repertoires. Researchers reported that a few CMV-associated chains were confirmed in vitro as CMV antigen-specific. Cytomegalovirus association was assigned to about 150 TCR beta chains.

Germline-derived CDR1 and CDR2 are SGHTA and FQGNSA. V lost 2 bases, J lost 5 bases, and 3 bases stayed unmatched. This CDR3 comprises 13 residues. Only in-frame clones appear in the TCRdb table, and some are missing; sequencing was by immunoSEQ multiplex PCR. The sample lists 150,000 to 200,000 clones; 84% were seen once. The sequenced sample consisted of PBMCs. The chain combines TRBV7-2 with TRBJ2-7; 7 bases fit TRBD1. The sequence was collected from a man aged 18 to 30 in good health and CMV-seropositive. This CDR3 reads CASSLNTGDEQYF. DNA for the CDR3: TGTGCCAGCAGCTTAAACACAGGGGACGAGCAGTACTTC.